This paragraph covers one T cell receptor (beta chain) sequence. What this receptor recognizes is not known. Base quality data are lacking; no much larger clone is found one base away. Systemically healthy Caucasian individuals from Russia, 39 in total and aged roughly 6 to 90 years, were included as donors. Each donor gave about 9.2 milliliters of peripheral blood, drawn into EDTA-treated Vacutainer tubes. Ficoll-Paque density-gradient centrifugation was used to isolate PBMCs, with at least 6.5 million per sample. Trizol reagent was used to extract total RNA from the PBMCs, yielding at least 5.5 micrograms per sample. For every donor, an aliquot of PBMCs went through flow cytometry to measure the percentages of naive CD45RAhigh/CD27high T cells. These data come from a study of blood T cells in healthy people across ages (dated by TCRdb to between 2015 and 2016). About the investigation overall: Template switching captured roughly one uniquely barcoded TCR beta cDNA molecule per two T cells in model experiments. Four age groups were formed from the donors: young (average roughly 15 years), middle-aged (roughly 38), aged (under 70) and long-lived (82). For two donors (one aged 18 to 30 and one aged 80 or older), the study analyzed two additional independent replicas of 1 million unique cDNA reads from the same blood draw. The study measured age-related changes in TCR beta repertoire diversity using deep sequencing normalized with unique cDNA molecular identifiers. To avoid experimental bias, donors of different ages were spread randomly across the sequencing lanes.

The library was built by means of 5' RACE. The instrument was an Illumina HiSeq 2500. The second PCR ran for about 7 to 11 cycles and used a J-beta primer mix along with a sample-barcoded 5' primer. A unique molecular identifier was introduced onto each TCR beta cDNA molecule by a template-switch 5' adaptor carrying 12 random nucleotides. Each sample yielded at least 3 million CDR3-containing paired-end reads. First-strand cDNA was synthesized from all RNA with the Mint cDNA synthesis kit, primed by a TRBC-specific oligonucleotide. After uracil-DNA glycosylase treatment, a first 18-cycle PCR used universal primers M1SS and BC2_uni_R on all cDNA. Regarding the original processing steps: Each sample was normalized by randomly selecting 1 million high-quality reads, each carrying a distinct molecular identifier. Instead of being binned into consensus sequences, reads with shared molecular identifiers were discarded. MiTCR, run with a Q25 quality threshold and the strictest error-elimination algorithm, handled CDR3 identification, clonotype clustering and error correction. A nonparametric unseen species model with Euler transformation was used to estimate lower-bound total TCR beta diversity. TCRdb took the public reads, trimmed them with fastp at Q25, ran MiXCR for clone calling and kept in-frame beta chains. Rows with one shared CDR3 protein collapse into an entry with the most common genes and DNA. TCRdb's processing, not the study's, gives the V and J calls here. This sample holds roughly 860,000 distinct CDR3 sequences; approximately 59% were observed only once. The ten largest clones add up to around 30% of the sample.

Here is what the overall study found, with its caveats: Because profiling used bulk unsorted PBMCs, naive and antigen-experienced compartments could not be compared conclusively. Total diversity estimates from one million sequenced T cells were considered lower bounds and underestimates. Compared with the aged group, the long-lived group had more naive CD4+ T cells, fewer expanded clones and increased TCR diversity, suggesting age selection. Because donor CMV infection status was unknown, age-related changes in expanded clonotypes were potentially confounded. A strong correlation was found between observed TCR beta diversity and the percentage of naive T cells measured by flow cytometry. As age increased, observed TCR beta diversity per million T cells dropped in a roughly linear way, and a significant reduction was already evident by age 40.

V loses 7 bases of germline sequence and J loses 6 bases, and the interval between the two ends is 18 bases. CDR1 and CDR2 (ENHRY, SYGVKD) derive from the germline V gene. From the cysteine through the phenylalanine, the CDR3 covers 14 amino acids. The read is trimmed to its CDR3 DNA, 42 bases read in frame from base 1. The origin of this receptor is a man younger than 40 in good health. The rearranged chain carries TRBV10-3 and TRBJ1-2; TRBD1 could be the D gene, as 5 bases match. Sequences were obtained from blood. The sequenced DNA is TGTGCCATCACCGAGGGACTGCCGATGGATGGCTACACCTTC. This sequence encodes CAITEGLPMDGYTF.